These T cell receptor beta chains were read from a single sample in a study of radiotherapy plus CTLA-4 blockade in lung cancer. Libraries were prepared by immunoSEQ multiplex PCR; TCRdb keeps only in-frame clonotypes and omits some of them. Counted here are tens of thousands of clones, roughly 86% occurring once; the ten biggest clones make up 16%. The specimen comprised peripheral blood, sampled from a patient treated with radiotherapy plus ipilimumab. The source is a human donor with non-small cell lung cancer that progressed on radiotherapy plus ipilimumab. Each CDR3 is given with its conserved first and last residue. The D gene is left open where the match is weak. Part of the rows lack a size; the others show once, few, many or a class for expanded clones.

d_call,cdr3_length,j_call,clone_size,v_call,cdr3_aa,cdr3_nt
.,15,TRBJ1-2,.,TRBV30,CAWSTPGGQSYGYTF,TGTGCCTGGAGTACCCCCGGGGGCCAGAGCTATGGCTACACCTTC
.,15,TRBJ1-5,.,TRBV21-1,CASSKEVGGNQPQHF,TGTGCCAGCAGCAAAGAGGTAGGTGGCAATCAGCCCCAGCATTTT
.,15,TRBJ1-2,.,TRBV2,CASSEIEGAGYGYTF,TGTGCCAGCAGTGAAATCGAGGGCGCAGGGTATGGCTACACCTTC
TRBD1,14,TRBJ2-3,.,TRBV28,CASNKGARTDTQYF,TGTGCCAGCAACAAGGGGGCACGTACAGATACGCAGTATTTT
.,12,TRBJ1-2,.,TRBV19,CASSIQGGGYTF,TGTGCCAGTAGTATCCAGGGCGGGGGCTACACCTTC
.,13,TRBJ1-2,.,TRBV5-1,CASSSGTEMGYTF,TGCGCCAGCAGCAGCGGGACGGAGATGGGCTACACCTTC
TRBD2,17,TRBJ2-1,.,TRBV4-3,CASSQDAAGGLWYEQFF,TGCGCCAGCAGCCAAGATGCAGCGGGAGGTCTCTGGTATGAGCAGTTCTTC
.,13,TRBJ1-1,.,TRBV5-8,CASSLIAGTGAFF,TGTGCCAGCAGCTTGATTGCCGGGACGGGAGCTTTCTTT
.,16,TRBJ1-6,.,TRBV5-5,CASSLEGSTIIRPLHF,TGTGCCAGCAGCTTGGAAGGATCTACTATAATTCGGCCCCTCCACTTT
.,14,TRBJ2-3,.,TRBV5-1,CASSLEKSTDTQYF,TGCGCCAGCAGCTTGGAAAAGAGCACAGATACGCAGTATTTT
.,14,TRBJ2-7,.,TRBV15,CATADARQMAEQYF,TGTGCCACCGCCGATGCGAGGCAGATGGCCGAGCAGTACTTC
.,13,TRBJ1-5,.,TRBV7-2,CASSLAGRQPQHF,TGTGCCAGCAGCTTAGCAGGAAGGCAGCCCCAGCATTTT
.,14,TRBJ2-4,.,TRBV7-9,CASSSFGRGSIQYF,TGTGCCAGCAGCTCCTTTGGTCGCGGCTCCATTCAGTACTTC
.,13,TRBJ1-2,.,TRBV6-1,CASSGHPNYGYTF,TGTGCCAGCAGCGGACACCCAAACTATGGCTACACCTTC
TRBD2,15,TRBJ2-7,.,TRBV5-8,CASSLGPSGGYEQYF,TGTGCCAGCAGCTTAGGTCCGTCCGGGGGGTACGAGCAGTACTTC
TRBD1,13,TRBJ1-5,.,TRBV6-5,CASSRTGNQPQHF,TGTGCCAGCAGTAGGACAGGGAATCAGCCCCAGCATTTT
.,13,TRBJ1-2,.,TRBV7-2,CASSSSGNYGYTF,TGTGCCAGCAGCTCTTCCGGGAACTATGGCTACACCTTC
.,14,TRBJ1-2,.,TRBV4-1,CASSQEPQPYGYTF,TGCGCCAGCAGCCAAGAACCCCAGCCCTATGGCTACACCTTC
TRBD1,15,TRBJ2-1,.,TRBV7-2,CASSLDRGTHNEQFF,TGTGCCAGCAGCCTTGACAGGGGTACTCACAATGAGCAGTTCTTC
.,15,TRBJ1-5,once,TRBV27,CASSTDSAYNQPQHF,TGTGCCAGCAGTACTGACAGCGCTTACAATCAGCCCCAGCATTTT
.,13,TRBJ2-6,.,TRBV29-1,CSVVGFGANVLTF,TGCAGCGTTGTGGGGTTTGGGGCCAACGTCCTGACTTTC
TRBD2,17,TRBJ2-3,.,TRBV4-2,CASSQDPGLSVVDTQYF,TGTGCCAGCAGCCAAGACCCGGGACTATCGGTAGTGGATACGCAGTATTTT
TRBD1,15,TRBJ1-5,.,TRBV10-3,CAVGTGEYSNQPQHF,TGTGCCGTCGGGACAGGGGAATATAGCAATCAGCCCCAGCATTTT
TRBD1,15,TRBJ1-4,.,TRBV5-1,CASSLVTGGNEKLFF,TGCGCCAGCAGCTTGGTTACAGGGGGAAATGAAAAACTGTTTTTT
TRBD2,14,TRBJ2-7,.,TRBV5-1,CASSNGGATYEQYF,TGCGCCAGCAGCAACGGGGGGGCCACATACGAGCAGTACTTC
TRBD1,17,TRBJ2-7,.,TRBV4-2,CASSQAMGQGAAYEQYF,TGTGCCAGCAGCCAGGCGATGGGACAGGGGGCTGCCTACGAGCAGTACTTC
.,12,TRBJ1-5,.,TRBV7-2,CASSLDIQPQHF,TGTGCCAGCAGCTTGGACATTCAGCCCCAGCATTTT
TRBD1,17,TRBJ1-6,once,TRBV11-2,CASSFTGGSSYNSPLHF,TGTGCCAGCAGCTTCACAGGGGGAAGCTCCTATAATTCACCCCTCCACTTT
.,14,TRBJ2-7,.,TRBV6-5,CASSYPGGSYEQYF,TGTGCCAGCAGTTACCCCGGGGGTTCCTACGAGCAGTACTTC
.,15,TRBJ1-5,.,TRBV7-2,CASSSRDTGFQPQHF,TGTGCCAGCAGCTCCCGGGACACAGGTTTTCAGCCCCAGCATTTT
.,14,TRBJ2-3,.,TRBV11-2,CASSLDPGTDTQYF,TGTGCCAGCAGCTTAGATCCGGGGACGGATACGCAGTATTTT
TRBD2,15,TRBJ2-1,.,TRBV27,CASRGGTSPWNEQFF,TGTGCCAGCCGGGGGGGGACTAGCCCTTGGAATGAGCAGTTCTTC
.,11,TRBJ2-1,.,TRBV20-1,CSTSSYNEQFF,TGCAGTACTAGCTCCTACAATGAGCAGTTCTTC
.,14,TRBJ2-7,few,TRBV18,CASSPLAGAYEQYF,TGTGCCAGCTCACCACTTGCAGGGGCCTACGAGCAGTACTTC
.,15,TRBJ2-1,once,TRBV15,CATSRDRWGYNEQFF,TGTGCCACCAGCAGAGATAGGTGGGGCTACAATGAGCAGTTCTTC
.,15,TRBJ2-5,.,TRBV7-9,CASSSSGTIKETQYF,TGTGCCAGCAGCTCATCCGGGACAATTAAAGAGACCCAGTACTTC
TRBD1,16,TRBJ2-7,.,TRBV27,CASTSRGGQGPYEQYF,TGTGCCAGCACTAGTAGAGGGGGACAGGGGCCCTACGAGCAGTACTTC
TRBD2,16,TRBJ2-1,.,TRBV9,CASSGGGAVFNNEQFF,TGTGCCAGCAGCGGCGGGGGGGCCGTTTTTAACAATGAGCAGTTCTTC
TRBD2,18,TRBJ2-1,.,TRBV28,CASSLWGASGSTYNEQFF,TGTGCCAGCAGTTTATGGGGGGCTAGCGGGAGTACCTACAATGAGCAGTTCTTC
.,14,TRBJ2-7,few,TRBV7-2,CASSLGDQVYEQYF,TGTGCCAGCAGCTTAGGGGATCAGGTCTACGAGCAGTACTTC
TRBD1,16,TRBJ1-2,.,TRBV7-2,CASSPPPGQGAPGYTF,TGTGCCAGCAGCCCACCACCGGGACAGGGGGCGCCTGGCTACACCTTC
.,15,TRBJ1-2,.,TRBV9,CASSVVLGGIGGYTF,TGTGCCAGCAGCGTAGTCCTTGGAGGAATCGGGGGCTACACCTTC
TRBD1,15,TRBJ1-4,.,TRBV11-3,CASSPGQGTNEKLFF,TGTGCCAGCAGCCCCGGACAGGGAACTAATGAAAAACTGTTTTTT
TRBD1,14,TRBJ2-5,.,TRBV5-1,CASSFRTGSEEQYF,TGCGCCAGCAGCTTCCGGACAGGGTCAGAAGAGCAGTACTTC
.,13,TRBJ1-2,.,TRBV25-1,CASSEQGTYGYTF,TGTGCCAGCAGTGAGCAGGGAACCTATGGCTACACCTTC
.,14,TRBJ2-7,.,TRBV10-1,CASSESQWTYEQYF,TGCGCCAGCAGTGAGTCACAGTGGACCTACGAGCAGTACTTC
.,15,TRBJ2-3,.,TRBV5-8,CASSLGKWGPDTQYF,TGTGCCAGCAGTTTGGGGAAGTGGGGCCCAGATACGCAGTATTTT
.,15,TRBJ2-1,.,TRBV25-1,CASSEGPRSYNEQFF,TGTGCCAGCAGTGAGGGTCCGAGGTCCTACAATGAGCAGTTCTTC
TRBD1,16,TRBJ1-3,.,TRBV18,CASSPPGQGRGNTIYF,TGTGCCAGCTCACCACCGGGACAGGGACGAGGAAACACCATATATTTT
.,13,TRBJ1-5,.,TRBV30,CAWSRGNYQPQHF,TGTGCCTGGAGTCGCGGTAATTATCAGCCCCAGCATTTT
.,13,TRBJ2-7,.,TRBV6-6,CASSYGTRYEQYF,TGTGCCAGCAGTTACGGGACTCGCTACGAGCAGTACTTC
TRBD1,16,TRBJ1-4,.,TRBV7-9,CASSLADRVTNEKLFF,TGTGCCAGCAGCTTAGCGGACAGGGTGACTAATGAAAAACTGTTTTTT
TRBD1,16,TRBJ2-2,.,TRBV5-6,CASSLAPPTGPGELFF,TGTGCCAGCAGCTTGGCCCCTCCGACAGGGCCTGGGGAGCTGTTTTTT
.,18,TRBJ2-3,.,TRBV5-4,CASQPDGSVVGFSDTQYF,TGTGCCAGCCAACCGGACGGATCCGTAGTAGGGTTCTCAGATACGCAGTATTTT
.,13,TRBJ1-6,.,TRBV19,CASSIAQGSPLHF,TGTGCCAGTAGTATAGCACAGGGTTCACCCCTCCACTTT